The rows below give T cell receptor beta chains drawn from one sample of a study of CD4 and CD8 cells across lung adenocarcinoma regions. TCRdb itself ran the PCR reads through MiXCR, one entry per CDR3 protein. The repertoire holds about 6,800 distinct CDR3 sequences, with around 51% as singletons. The sample comprised CD8+ T cells from the center of a lung tumor. All receptors come from a male donor with lung adenocarcinoma. The CD4 and CD8 labels of this study may be unreliable. CDR3s include the opening cysteine and the closing phenylalanine or tryptophan. D genes are given only for firm matches. Clone size is given for some rows only: seen once, a few or many times, or a class if the clone is expanded.

J gene | V gene | clone size | D gene | CDR3 protein | CDR3 DNA
TRBJ2-5 | TRBV6-1 | - | - | CASKAAGRQETQYF | TGTGCCAGCAAGGCGGCAGGTAGACAAGAGACCCAGTACTTC
TRBJ1-5 | TRBV12-3/TRBV12-4 | few | TRBD1 | CASRQGQGDQPQHF | TGTGCCAGCAGACAGGGACAGGGAGATCAGCCCCAGCATTTT
TRBJ2-7 | TRBV12-3/TRBV12-4 | - | TRBD1 | CASTTGGRYEQYF | TGTGCCAGCACGACAGGGGGTCGATACGAGCAGTACTTC
TRBJ2-7 | TRBV6-1 | few | TRBD1 | CASSEATGGSDEQYF | TGTGCCAGCAGTGAAGCGACAGGGGGCTCAGACGAGCAGTACTTC
TRBJ2-7 | TRBV6-1 | - | - | CASSEWACLTDTQYF | TGTGCCAGCAGTGAGTGGGCGTGCCTCACAGATACGCAGTACTTC
TRBJ2-5 | TRBV27 | - | - | CASSKTPNKTQYF | TGTGCCAGCAGTAAGACCCCTAACAAGACCCAGTACTTC
TRBJ2-3 | TRBV6-1 | - | - | CASSEGPFVKDTQYF | TGTGCCAGCAGTGAGGGGCCGTTCGTCAAAGATACGCAGTATTTT
TRBJ2-3 | TRBV25-1 | medium-sized | TRBD2 | CASTRTSGASTDTQYF | TGTGCCAGCACTCGGACTAGCGGAGCTAGCACAGATACGCAGTATTTT
TRBJ2-3 | TRBV6-5 | - | - | CASSYSPASPPDTQYF | TGTGCCAGCAGTTACTCCCCTGCTTCCCCGCCAGATACGCAGTATTTT
TRBJ2-1 | TRBV6-1 | medium-sized | TRBD2 | CASRAAGGALYNEQFF | TGTGCCAGCAGGGCCGCGGGGGGGGCCCTTTACAATGAGCAGTTCTTC
TRBJ2-2 | TRBV12-5 | - | - | CASRASGSTGELFF | TGTGCTAGTCGGGCCTCGGGGAGTACCGGGGAGCTGTTTTTT
TRBJ2-1 | TRBV9 | - | TRBD2 | CASRPRERDYNEQFF | TGTGCCAGCAGGCCTCGGGAGCGGGACTACAATGAGCAGTTCTTC
TRBJ2-1 | TRBV20-1 | - | - | CSALQPTGSNEQFF | TGCAGTGCTTTGCAGCCGACAGGTTCCAATGAGCAGTTCTTC
TRBJ2-3 | TRBV10-3 | once | - | CAIRPEPVNTETQYF | TGTGCCATCAGACCGGAACCTGTGAACACCGAGACGCAGTATTTT
TRBJ2-3 | TRBV10-1 | - | TRBD1 | CAGSGGQGPDTQYF | TGCGCGGGCAGTGGGGGACAGGGCCCAGATACGCAGTATTTC
TRBJ2-3 | TRBV6-1 | - | - | CASSPRGRAVGTGTQYF | TGTGCCAGCTCCCCACGTGGGAGGGCTGTGGGCACAGGGACGCAGTATTTT
TRBJ2-5 | TRBV6-5 | - | - | CASCSAWRSQETQYF | TGTGCCAGCTGTTCCGCCTGGAGGTCCCAAGAGACCCAGTACTTC
TRBJ1-2 | TRBV6-1 | few | - | CASSEFGTDYGYTF | TGTGCCAGCAGTGAATTTGGGACTGACTATGGCTACACCTTC
TRBJ2-3 | TRBV27 | once | - | CARRIGSAWEDTQYF | TGTGCCAGGAGGATCGGGAGCGCCTGGGAAGATACCCAGTATTTT
TRBJ2-7 | TRBV27 | - | - | CASRGTLPGGEQYF | TGTGCCAGCAGGGGGACTCTCCCAGGGGGCGAGCAGTACTTC
TRBJ2-1 | TRBV6-5 | - | TRBD2 | CASSYSLAGDRDEQFF | TGTGCCAGCAGTTACTCCCTAGCGGGAGATCGAGACGAGCAGTTCTTC
TRBJ2-3 | TRBV7-2 | - | TRBD2 | CASSLGSGGTDTQYF | TGTGCCAGCAGCTTAGGGAGCGGGGGCACAGATACGCAGTATTTT
TRBJ2-5 | TRBV10-3 | - | - | CAAGVGGRDQETQYF | TGTGCTGCGGGGGTCGGGGGCCGCGACCAAGAGACCCAGTACTTC
TRBJ2-1 | TRBV27 | few | - | CASSSTLNEQFF | TGTGCCAGCAGTTCCACCTTAAATGAGCAGTTCTTC
TRBJ2-3 | TRBV12-3/TRBV12-4 | - | TRBD2 | CASSLSGRSADTQYF | TGTGCCAGCAGTTTAAGCGGGAGAAGCGCAGATACGCAGTATTTT
TRBJ1-3 | TRBV12-3/TRBV12-4 | few | - | CASTVGELGNTIYF | TGTGCCAGCACCGTGGGCGAACTGGGAAACACCATATATTTT
TRBJ2-7 | TRBV6-5 | - | TRBD1 | CASSYGTGGGYEQYF | TGTGCCAGCAGTTACGGGACAGGGGGCGGATACGAGCAGTACTTC
TRBJ2-2 | TRBV6-1 | - | - | CVSGLEARNTETQFF | TGTGTCAGCGGCCTCGAGGCAAGGAACACCGAGACGCAGTTTTTT
TRBJ2-5 | TRBV6-1 | - | TRBD1 | CASRPTGEEEQYF | TGTGCCAGCAGACCAACAGGGGAAGAGGAGCAGTACTTC
TRBJ2-7 | TRBV27 | - | - | CASRPSTGMSEQYF | TGTGCCAGCAGACCTTCTACAGGGATGTCCGAGCAGTACTTC
TRBJ2-1 | TRBV6-4 | - | TRBD2 | CASSRTSGNNEQFF | TGTGCCAGCAGTAGGACTAGCGGTAACAATGAGCAGTTCTTC
TRBJ2-1 | TRBV28 | - | - | CASSSPLNRVRNNEQFF | TGTGCCAGCAGTTCCCCCCTCAACAGGGTACGGAACAATGAGCAGTTCTTC
TRBJ2-1 | TRBV5-1 | - | TRBD2 | CASSLSSGTYNEQFF | TGCGCCAGCAGCTTGAGTAGCGGGACCTACAATGAGCAGTTCTTC
TRBJ2-1 | TRBV6-5 | - | TRBD1 | CASSYLDRDNEQFF | TGTGCCAGCAGTTACTTAGACAGGGACAATGAGCAGTTCTTC
TRBJ2-4 | TRBV10-2 | - | - | CASKHGDLDQKIQYF | TGCGCCAGCAAGCACGGGGATCTAGACCAAAAGATTCAGTACTTC
TRBJ2-1 | TRBV12-3/TRBV12-4 | many | - | CASSWGTYSYNEQFF | TGTGCCAGCAGTTGGGGGACTTACTCCTACAATGAGCAGTTCTTC
TRBJ2-1 | TRBV6-1 | medium-sized | - | CASSESGREQFF | TGTGCCAGCAGTGAATCGGGCAGGGAGCAGTTCTTC
TRBJ2-3 | TRBV27 | medium-sized | - | CASSWGAPGVTDTQYF | TGTGCCAGCAGTTGGGGGGCTCCTGGGGTCACAGATACGCAGTATTTT
TRBJ2-1 | TRBV10-3 | few | TRBD2 | CAIRKLAGDYNEQFF | TGTGCCATCAGGAAACTAGCGGGGGACTACAATGAGCAGTTCTTC
TRBJ2-7 | TRBV27 | - | - | CASRLRGARVQAGEVEQYF | TGTGCCAGCAGGTTAAGGGGAGCAAGGGTGCAAGCAGGGGAGGTCGAGCAGTACTTC
TRBJ2-5 | TRBV6-1 | few | - | CASSELRETQYF | TGTGCCAGCAGTGAATTGAGAGAGACCCAGTACTTC
TRBJ2-5 | TRBV6-2/TRBV6-3 | few | - | CASLTAAAQETQYF | TGTGCCAGCCTAACTGCGGCAGCCCAAGAGACCCAGTACTTC
TRBJ2-5 | TRBV6-5 | medium-sized | - | CASRGHSGRQETQYF | TGTGCCAGCAGGGGACATAGCGGAAGACAAGAGACCCAGTACTTC
TRBJ1-5 | TRBV6-1 | medium-sized | - | CASSRRGADQPQHF | TGTGCCAGCAGCCGCCGGGGCGCAGATCAGCCCCAGCATTTT
TRBJ2-1 | TRBV27 | large | TRBD2 | CASTPGLAGGWQFF | TGTGCCAGTACACCGGGACTAGCGGGAGGGTGGCAGTTCTTC
TRBJ2-1 | TRBV12-3/TRBV12-4 | medium-sized | - | CASSIREGGNEQFF | TGTGCCAGCAGTATCAGGGAGGGGGGCAATGAGCAGTTCTTC
TRBJ2-1 | TRBV10-1 | - | TRBD2 | CVSAGGFSYNEQFF | TGCGTTTCAGCGGGAGGTTTCTCCTACAATGAGCAGTTCTTC
TRBJ2-6 | TRBV6-1 | - | - | CASTGIGVGPGANVQSF | -